These T cell receptor beta chains were read from a single sample in a study of identifying expanded T cells in peripheral blood. Some clones are missing from TCRdb's copy, which holds only in-frame ones; the method was immunoSEQ multiplex PCR. This sample has 90,000 to 95,000 clones, with 88% found just once. Sequencing was performed on blood. These receptors all come from a person aged 18 to 69 in good health. Both conserved end residues are part of each CDR3. A D gene is named only where the DNA matches it firmly. Some rows have no size entry. The others give once, few or many, or a class for an expanded clone.

j_gene	d_gene	v_gene	abundance	CDR3nt	CDR3aa
TRBJ2-1	TRBD2	TRBV5-4	NA	TGTGCCAGCAGCTTGGAGGCTAGCGGGGGCTACAATGAGCAGTTCTTC	CASSLEASGGYNEQFF
TRBJ1-1	NA	TRBV14	NA	TGTGCCAGCAGATTGGGGGGGAACACTGAAGCTTTCTTT	CASRLGGNTEAFF
TRBJ2-2	NA	TRBV10-3	NA	TGTGCCATCGGGGGGAGCACCGGGGAGCTGTTTTTT	CAIGGSTGELFF
TRBJ2-2	NA	TRBV16	NA	TGTGCCAGCAGCCAATTCGCCACCGGGGAGCTGTTTTTT	CASSQFATGELFF
TRBJ1-2	NA	TRBV7-2	NA	TGTGCCAGCAGCCAGGACCGGGGGCGCTCCGCCTATGGCTACACCTTC	CASSQDRGRSAYGYTF
TRBJ1-2	NA	TRBV30	NA	TGTGCCTGGAGTGCGGGAGTGTGGGGTGGCTACACCTTC	CAWSAGVWGGYTF
TRBJ1-5	NA	TRBV21-1	NA	TGTGCCAGCAGCAAAGATTACAGCTTCGTTCAGCCCCAGCATTTT	CASSKDYSFVQPQHF
TRBJ2-7	TRBD1	TRBV10-3	NA	TGTGCCATCAGCCCTCAGGGGGAACCCTACGAGCAGTACTTC	CAISPQGEPYEQYF
TRBJ1-5	NA	TRBV27	NA	TGTGCCAGCAGTTTGTACCAGGGTTCCAATCAGCCCCAGCATTTT	CASSLYQGSNQPQHF
TRBJ1-2	NA	TRBV7-6	NA	TGTGCCAGCAGCCCCGGGGATCCAGGTGGCTACACCTTC	CASSPGDPGGYTF
TRBJ1-1	TRBD1	TRBV7-2	NA	TGTGCCAGCAGCTCATGGAGAGGGGGCGCGGCCACTGAAGCTTTCTTT	CASSSWRGGAATEAFF
TRBJ2-7	TRBD2	TRBV18	NA	TGTGCCAGCTCACCACCGTCTAGCGGGAGTGGCGAGCAGTACTTC	CASSPPSSGSGEQYF
TRBJ2-2	TRBD1	TRBV18	once	TGTGCCAGCTCACCCACGGGACAGGGGGCAACCGGGGAGCTGTTTTTT	CASSPTGQGATGELFF
TRBJ1-1	NA	TRBV18	few	TGTGCCAGCAACGCAAATCCGGGACGGAGGACTGAGGCTTTCTTT	CASNANPGRRTEAFF
TRBJ2-1	TRBD2	TRBV4-2	NA	TGTGCCAGCAGCCCGAGCGGGATTGGATACAATGAGCAGTTCTTC	CASSPSGIGYNEQFF
TRBJ2-3	TRBD2	TRBV6-1	NA	TGTGCCAGCAGTGAAGCAGCGGGGGGCACAGATACGCAGTATTTT	CASSEAAGGTDTQYF
TRBJ2-1	NA	TRBV7-5	NA	TGTGTCAGAAGCTCCACACGGTTAGTTGGCGACAATGAGCAGTTCTTC	CVRSSTRLVGDNEQFF
TRBJ1-4	NA	TRBV5-1	NA	TGCGCCAGCAGCTCCACCGAGTCAACGGATGAAAAACTGTTTTTT	CASSSTESTDEKLFF
TRBJ2-2	NA	TRBV7-2	NA	TGTGCCAGCAGCTTAGGGGGTGGCGGATCGATCACCGGGGAGCTGTTTTTT	CASSLGGGGSITGELFF
TRBJ2-2	NA	TRBV27	NA	TGTGCCAGCAGTTTATCCTACCCCCTGGGGGGTCCGAACACCGGGGAGCTGTTTTTT	CASSLSYPLGGPNTGELFF
TRBJ1-2	TRBD1	TRBV6-5	once	TGTGCCAGCAGTTCCAGGGGGAGAGGATATGGCTACACCTTC	CASSSRGRGYGYTF
TRBJ1-1	NA	TRBV6-1	NA	TGTGCCAGCACCCTTATGAACACTGAAGCTTTCTTT	CASTLMNTEAFF
TRBJ1-2	NA	TRBV12-5	NA	TGTGCTAGTGGTCCCCCGACTCGTAGCTCGGATGGCTACACCTTC	CASGPPTRSSDGYTF
TRBJ2-6	NA	TRBV27	NA	TGTGCCAGCAGTTTCCGCTCTGGGGCCAACGTCCTGACTTTC	CASSFRSGANVLTF
TRBJ1-2	NA	TRBV9	NA	TGTGCCAGCACTAACTTCCCCTATGGCTACACCTTC	CASTNFPYGYTF
TRBJ2-2	NA	TRBV7-3	few	TGTGCCAGCAGCCTCCTGGGGGGAAACACCGGGGAGCTGTTTTTT	CASSLLGGNTGELFF
TRBJ2-3	NA	TRBV7-9	NA	TGTGCCAGCAGCCACACATCTAGCACAGATACGCAGTATTTT	CASSHTSSTDTQYF
TRBJ2-1	NA	TRBV2	NA	TGTGCCAGCAGGTTAAATGGACTCTACAATGAGCAGTTCTTC	CASRLNGLYNEQFF
TRBJ1-2	NA	TRBV29-1	NA	TGCAGCGTTGAGCGGGACCGTTCCAACTATGGCTACACCTTC	CSVERDRSNYGYTF
TRBJ1-2	NA	TRBV5-1	NA	TGCGCCAGCAGCGCTCGGACGAACTATGGCTACACCTTC	CASSARTNYGYTF
TRBJ2-1	NA	TRBV2	NA	TGTGCCAGCGGGGCCGGGGGTGTTGAGCAGTTCTTC	CASGAGGVEQFF
TRBJ2-3	NA	TRBV2	NA	TGTGCCAGCAGTGAGATAGGGGGGGAACCGGACACCTATAGCACAGATACGCAGTATTTT	CASSEIGGEPDTYSTDTQYF
TRBJ2-5	NA	TRBV9	NA	TGTGCCAGCAGCGTAGGGAGGGCGGACGAGACCCAGTACTTC	CASSVGRADETQYF
TRBJ2-6	NA	TRBV19	once	TGTGCCAGTAGTCTACAGGGTAACACTGGGGCCAACGTCCTGACTTTC	CASSLQGNTGANVLTF
TRBJ2-4	TRBD2	TRBV2	once	TGTGCCAGCTTTTTTCTAGCGGGAGGGAACATTCAGTACTTC	CASFFLAGGNIQYF
TRBJ1-2	TRBD1	TRBV7-2	NA	TGTGCCAGCAGCTTAGCAACCGACAGGGTCTATGGCTACACCTTC	CASSLATDRVYGYTF
TRBJ1-1	TRBD1	TRBV7-9	few	TGTGCCAGCAGCGACGCCGGGACAGCGAACACTGAAGCTTTCTTT	CASSDAGTANTEAFF
TRBJ1-4	NA	TRBV6-1	NA	TGTGCCAGCAGTGAAGGTGTGGGGAACAATAATGAAAAACTGTTTTTT	CASSEGVGNNNEKLFF
TRBJ1-2	TRBD1	TRBV5-1	NA	TGCGCCAGCAGCTCCAATACGACAGGGAAGGGCGGCTACACCTTC	CASSSNTTGKGGYTF
TRBJ2-1	NA	TRBV28	NA	TGTGCCAGCAGTTTAAGGGGGATGGGCGACAGATCCAATGAGCAGTTCTTC	CASSLRGMGDRSNEQFF
TRBJ2-1	TRBD2	TRBV6-1	NA	TGTGCCAGCAGTGAAGTCCCGGCGGTTGGCGGGGGCTCCTACAATGAGCAGTTCTTC	CASSEVPAVGGGSYNEQFF
TRBJ1-1	NA	TRBV7-8	NA	TGTGCCAGCAGCTTAGCGGTGGGTCAGAACACTGAAGCTTTCTTT	CASSLAVGQNTEAFF
TRBJ2-7	NA	TRBV5-4	NA	TGTGCCAGCAGCTTGGGGACTTCGACTCGGGTGCAGTACTTC	CASSLGTSTRVQYF
TRBJ2-7	NA	TRBV6-5	NA	TGTGCCAGCAGTTACTCGAGCGCGATCAACTCCTACGAGCAGTACTTC	CASSYSSAINSYEQYF
TRBJ1-1	NA	TRBV30	few	TGTGCCTGGAGTTCCAGGGGTCGTGGGACTGAAGCTTTCTTT	CAWSSRGRGTEAFF
TRBJ1-2	NA	TRBV12-1	NA	TGTGCCAGCAGCCCCAACAGGGGGAAAAACTATGGCTACACCTTC	CASSPNRGKNYGYTF
TRBJ1-5	NA	TRBV12-5	NA	TGTGCTAGTGGTTTGTCCGGCCTTAGATATAGCAATCAGCCCCAGCATTTT	CASGLSGLRYSNQPQHF
TRBJ1-3	NA	TRBV5-8	NA	TGTGCCAGCAGCTTGGGAATTTCCTCTGGAAACACCATATATTTT	CASSLGISSGNTIYF
TRBJ1-2	NA	TRBV6-5	few	TGTGCCAGCAGTCCCTCGATTAACTATGGCTACACCTTC	CASSPSINYGYTF
TRBJ2-1	TRBD2	TRBV25-1	NA	TGTGCCAGCAGTGAACCTCCCCAAGCGGGAGGGCCCGCTGAGCAGTTCTTC	CASSEPPQAGGPAEQFF
TRBJ1-5	NA	TRBV18	NA	TGTGCCAGCTCACCACAAGACAGGCAGTTCAATCAGCCCCAGCATTTT	CASSPQDRQFNQPQHF
TRBJ2-5	TRBD1	TRBV5-5	NA	TGTGCCAGCAGCGCACCGGGACAGGGCTCAGAGACCCAGTACTTC	CASSAPGQGSETQYF
TRBJ1-2	NA	TRBV6-1	NA	TGTGCCAGCAGTACTCTGGGCTCAGGCTATGGCTACACCTTC	CASSTLGSGYGYTF
TRBJ1-5	TRBD1	TRBV4-1	NA	TGCGCCAGCAGCCAAGCTGGGACAGGGAATAGCAATCAGCCCCAGCATTTT	CASSQAGTGNSNQPQHF
TRBJ1-2	TRBD1	TRBV5-1	NA	TGCGCCAGCAGCGGCAATGCCGGGACAGGGAATGGCTACACCTTC	CASSGNAGTGNGYTF
TRBJ2-5	NA	TRBV18	NA	TGTGCCAGCTCACCACCGTTCTCGGGGCGAAGGATAGAGACCCAGTACTTC	CASSPPFSGRRIETQYF
TRBJ2-5	NA	TRBV11-3	NA	TGTGCCAGCAGCTTAAGGTTCCAGACCCAGGGGACCCAGTACTTC	CASSLRFQTQGTQYF
TRBJ2-3	NA	TRBV6-5	NA	TGTGCCAGCAGTTACGGGGCGGGGAGCACAGATACGCAGTATTTT	CASSYGAGSTDTQYF
TRBJ2-7	NA	TRBV6-1	once	TGTGCCAGCACTGCAGATGGAATTACGGAGCAGTACTTC	CASTADGITEQYF
TRBJ1-5	NA	TRBV12-5	few	TGTGCTAGTGGTTTGGTGTCTGTGTCTCTAGGCGGCAATCAGCCCCAGCATTTT	CASGLVSVSLGGNQPQHF